A single sample is the source of the 25 T cell receptor beta chains below, sequenced in a study of blood T cell repertoires in COVID-19. Only in-frame clones appear in the TCRdb table, and some are missing; sequencing was by immunoSEQ multiplex PCR. The repertoire consists of tens of thousands of clones, with 65% to 80% occurring once and the leading ten covering 18%. Sequences were obtained from peripheral blood. These receptors all stem from a man between 60 and 75 years old with acute or convalescent COVID-19.

The chain joins TRBV5-1 to TRBJ1-4; 8 nucleotides agree with TRBD1. The trim removed 5 bases at V and 8 bases at J, leaving 11 bases unmatched. The germline V gene encodes CDR1 SGHRS and CDR2 YFSETQ. This CDR3 has 15 amino acids. The CDR3 region is CASRRTTGGGEKLFF. In DNA form, the CDR3 reads TGCGCCAGCAGACGGACAACAGGGGGTGGGGAAAAACTGTTTTTT.

The chain carries TRBV5-5 and TRBJ1-1, with D maybe TRBD1 (6 bases). Trimming removed 5 bases from V and 5 bases from J, with 19 bases in between. Germline V gene lookup returns CDR1 SGHKS and CDR2 YYEKEE (reference sequence). The CDR3 is 15 residues long. In nucleotides, the CDR3 is TGTGCCAGCAGATGGGGGGGGGCCCGCACAACTGAAGCTTTCTTT. Its translation: CASRWGGARTTEAFF.

The chain combines TRBV19 with TRBJ1-2, with 7 bases that match TRBD1. The CDR3 is 12 residues long. In germline, CDR1 is LNHDA, CDR2 SQIVND (reference sequence). V dropped 7 bases and J dropped 7; count of bases not matched to a gene: 6. CDR3 sequence (DNA): TGTGCCAGTACACCAGGGGGATCTGGCTACACCTTC. It codes for CASTPGGSGYTF.

The V and J genes are TRBV4-2 and TRBJ2-1; TRBD2 matches at 13 bases. The CDR3 has 18 residues. Trimming took 4 bases from V and 0 from J; bases not matched to a gene: 6. Per germline, CDR1 LGHNA and CDR2 YNFKEQ. The CDR3 is CASSPGLAGPRSYNEQFF. The CDR3 DNA is TGTGCCAGCAGCCCGGGACTAGCGGGACCCCGCTCCTACAATGAGCAGTTCTTC.

This clone is a singleton in its sample. This chain joins TRBV15 and TRBJ1-6; D is unclear. This CDR3 comprises 18 residues. The V end was cut by 2 bases, the J end by 0 bases, with 14 bases between. In germline, CDR1 is LNHNV, CDR2 YYDKDF (reference sequence). The CDR3 sequence is CATSRIFQASSYNSPLHF. CDR3 DNA sequence: TGTGCCACCAGCAGAATTTTTCAGGCGAGCTCCTATAATTCACCCCTCCACTTT. The full variable domain, in which reference TRBV15 and TRBJ1-6 provide the parts outside the CDR3, is DAMVIQNPRYQVTQFGKPVTLSCSQTLNHNVMYWYQQKSSQAPKLLFHYYDKDFNNEADTPDNFQSRRPNTSFCFLDIRSPGLGDTAMYLCATSRIFQASSYNSPLHFGNGTRLTVT.

The DNA of the CDR3 is TGTGCCAGCAGCTTGGGGACTAGCGGGGACACCGGGGAGCTGTTTTTT. This gives the protein CASSLGTSGDTGELFF. The chain links TRBV11-3 to TRBJ2-2; 13 bases map to TRBD2. Germline values: CDR1 SGHNT, CDR2 YENEEA. The CDR3 is 16 amino acids. After removal of 3 bases from V and 3 bases from J, the junction contained 1 base not matched to a gene.

The V and J genes are TRBV15 and TRBJ2-7; a weak D match, TRBD2 (5 bases). V was trimmed by 1 base and J by 0 bases, leaving 7 bases between them. The CDR3 runs 14 residues. Looked up from germline, CDR1 is LNHNV and CDR2 is YYDKDF (reference sequence). CDR3 amino acids: CATSRGRNSYEQYF. The CDR3 DNA follows: TGTGCCACCAGCAGAGGGAGGAACTCCTACGAGCAGTACTTC.

The chain has TRBV29-1 and TRBJ1-2; D gene unclear. V lost 6 bases and J lost 2, with 10 bases in between. The length of the CDR3 is 12 residues. The germline gives CDR1 SQVTM, CDR2 ANQGSEA. CDR3 sequence reads: CSVVTPNYGYTF. The CDR3, as DNA: TGCAGCGTCGTGACACCGAACTATGGCTACACCTTC.

CDR3: CASSPGGLDGYTF. DNA for the CDR3: TGTGCCAGCAGCCCAGGGGGGTTGGATGGCTACACCTTC. The gene calls are TRBV4-2 and TRBJ1-2; 7 nucleotides agree with TRBD1. V dropped 4 bases and J dropped 6; count of bases not matched to a gene: 5. This CDR3 has 13 amino acids. Germline CDR1 is LGHNA and CDR2 is YNFKEQ.

The chain is built from TRBV29-1 and TRBJ2-1; TRBD1 matches at 7 bases. The V segment lost 6 bases and the J segment 8 bases; nucleotides outside the gene matches: 4. The germline CDR1 and CDR2 sequences are SQVTM and ANQGSEA. The CDR3 contains 11 residues. CDR3 protein: CSVKRGHEQFF. CDR3 coding DNA: TGCAGCGTCAAAAGGGGGCATGAGCAGTTCTTC.

This chain connects TRBV11-3 to TRBJ2-7, with a possible D match to TRBD2 (5 bases). V lost 0 bases and J lost 3, with 9 bases in between. Germline CDR1 and CDR2: SGHNT and YENEEA. The CDR3 totals 14 residues. This CDR3 reads CASSLDSEGYEQYF. CDR3 nucleotide sequence: TGTGCCAGCAGCTTAGACTCCGAGGGCTACGAGCAGTACTTC.

The chain uses TRBV5-1 and TRBJ1-2; the match to TRBD1 covers 9 bases. The CDR3 runs to 14 residues. Germline trimming cut 0 bases from V and 7 bases from J; bases unmatched to any gene: 4. The germline V gene encodes CDR1 SGHRS and CDR2 YFSETQ. Here the CDR3 reads CASSLDRGPIGYTF. The CDR3 DNA reads TGCGCCAGCAGCTTGGACAGGGGGCCGATTGGCTACACCTTC.

The chain has TRBV10-3 and TRBJ1-2; unclear D gene. Germline V gene lookup returns CDR1 ENHRY and CDR2 SYGVKD. CDR3 length: 13 residues. The V end was cut by 0 bases, the J end by 5 bases, with 7 bases between. CDR3 sequence reads: CAISESGLYGYTF. The CDR3 nucleotides read TGTGCCATCAGTGAGTCAGGACTGTATGGCTACACCTTC.

The gene calls are TRBV5-6 and TRBJ1-5, with a tentative D call TRBD1 (5 bases). Trimming took 0 bases from V and 4 from J, leaving 8 bases between them. This CDR3 region has 14 residues. CDR1 is SGHDT and CDR2 is YYEEEE in the germline V gene. CDR3 bases: TGTGCCAGCAGCTTGGGTGCAGGGAATCAGCCCCAGCATTTT. It specifies CASSLGAGNQPQHF.

This chain uses TRBV27 with TRBJ1-5; TRBD1 matches at 8 bases. The CDR3 runs 19 residues. Germline trimming cut 6 bases from V and 4 bases from J; bases unmatched to any gene: 20. Germline CDR1 reads MNHEY; CDR2 reads SMNVEV (reference sequence). CDR3 sequence: CASSPYSPGGEPLNQPQHF. DNA of the CDR3: TGTGCCAGCAGCCCATACTCGCCAGGGGGCGAACCACTAAATCAGCCCCAGCATTTT.

The V and J genes are TRBV30 and TRBJ2-1; 10 positions match TRBD2. J lost 10 bases, V lost 0 bases, and 9 bases had no gene match. CDR3 length equals 15 residues. CDR1 and CDR2 from the germline V gene are GTSNPN and SVGIG (reference sequence). In DNA form, the CDR3 reads TGTGCCTGGAGTGTGCGGCTAGCGGGAGAGGGGGAGCAGTTCTTC. This gives the protein CAWSVRLAGEGEQFF. The variable domain in full, with the rest retrieved from reference TRBV30 and TRBJ2-1, is SQTIHQWPATLVQPVGSPLSLECTVEGTSNPNLYWYRQAAGRGLQLLFYSVGIGQISSEVPQNLSASRPQDRQFILSSKKLLLSDSGFYLCAWSVRLAGEGEQFFGPGTRLTVL.

The V call is TRBV7-9, the J call TRBJ2-2, with D uncertain. Germline CDR1 and CDR2: SEHNR and FQNEAQ (reference sequence). The CDR3 runs to 13 residues. Deletions cut 0 bases from V and 6 bases from J, with 5 bases between. The CDR3 protein is CASSLAGSGELFF. The CDR3 DNA reads TGTGCCAGCAGCTTAGCGGGCTCCGGGGAGCTGTTTTTT.

The chain carries TRBV7-2 and TRBJ2-2; 7 positions agree with TRBD1. CDR1 and CDR2 from the germline V gene are SGHTA and FQGNSA. The CDR3 spans 16 residues. V lost 0 bases and J lost 6; bases outside the gene matches: 7. The chain's CDR3 is CASSLAHRGVPGELFF. The CDR3 DNA sequence: TGTGCCAGCAGCTTAGCGCACAGGGGAGTCCCCGGGGAGCTGTTTTTT.

The J gene is TRBJ2-1, the V gene TRBV19, with D unresolved. Germline V gene sequence: CDR1 LNHDA, CDR2 SQIVND (reference sequence). Trimming stripped 5 bases from V and 6 bases from J, with 8 bases between. The CDR3 sequence is 12 residues long. The DNA of the CDR3 is TGTGCCAGTAGTCTGTGGAGCAATGAGCAGTTCTTC. Its translation is CASSLWSNEQFF.

The V and J genes are TRBV4-2 and TRBJ2-2; TRBD2 matches 10 bases. The CDR3 length is 19 residues. V lost 0 bases, J lost 6 bases, and 13 bases stayed unmatched. Germline V gene data show CDR1 as LGHNA and CDR2 as YNFKEQ. CDR3 in amino acids: CASSQDLRDPSGSSGELFF. Written as DNA, the CDR3 is TGTGCCAGCAGCCAAGATCTACGGGATCCTAGCGGGAGTTCCGGGGAGCTGTTTTTT.

In this sample, this clone turned up once. The genes are TRBV5-4 and TRBJ2-7; TRBD1 agrees at 8 bases. Germline V gene lookup returns CDR1 SGHNT and CDR2 YYREEE (reference sequence). V lost 4 bases to trimming and J lost 7 bases; unmatched junction nucleotides: 7. The CDR3 runs 13 residues. CDR3 loop: CASSRTGPGEQYF. The CDR3 DNA is TGTGCCAGCAGCAGGACAGGGCCAGGGGAGCAGTACTTC.

The chain uses TRBV10-2 and TRBJ2-7; possibly TRBD2 for D (6 bases). The CDR3 is 15 amino acids. From germline, CDR1 is WSHSY and CDR2 SAAADI. V shed 3 bases and J shed 0 bases, with 12 bases lying between them. CDR3 sequence (DNA): TGCGCCAGCAGTGACCGGGACTCGGGCTCCTACGAGCAGTACTTC. This translates into CASSDRDSGSYEQYF.

This chain connects TRBV5-6 to TRBJ2-3; perhaps TRBD1 as D (5 bases). This CDR3 is built from 13 residues. The V end lost 4 bases, the J end lost 1 base, and 7 bases lay between the germline ends. The germline CDR1 and CDR2 sequences are SGHDT and YYEEEE. The CDR3 here is CASSLTGTDTQYF. Written as DNA, the CDR3 is TGTGCCAGCAGCCTGACAGGCACAGATACGCAGTATTTT.

This sequence joins TRBV18 and TRBJ1-2; no reliable D call. The germline V and J ends were trimmed by 2 bases and 7 bases, with 11 bases remaining between them. Germline assignment: CDR1 KGHSH and CDR2 LQKENI. This CDR3 has 13 residues. DNA for the CDR3: TGTGCCAGCTCACCAGACAAAATATTTGGCTACACCTTC. It yields the protein CASSPDKIFGYTF.

The chain carries TRBV4-3 and TRBJ2-1; D is unclear. The CDR3 is 15 residues long. Germline V lookup: CDR1 LGHNA, CDR2 YSLEER. Trimming shortened V by 2 bases and J by 0 bases, and 8 bases separated the two germline ends. CDR3 in amino acids: CASSQSQVSYNEQFF. The CDR3 DNA reads TGCGCCAGCAGCCAAAGCCAGGTCTCCTACAATGAGCAGTTCTTC.